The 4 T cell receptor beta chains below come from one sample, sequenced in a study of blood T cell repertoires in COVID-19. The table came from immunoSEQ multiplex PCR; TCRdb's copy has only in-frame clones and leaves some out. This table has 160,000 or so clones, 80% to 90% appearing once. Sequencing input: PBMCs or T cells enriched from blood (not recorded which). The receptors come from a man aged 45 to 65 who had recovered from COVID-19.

CDR3 region: CASGGTGGAVLPNIGYTF. The CDR3 DNA follows: TGTGCCAGCGGTGGGACAGGGGGCGCGGTGCTTCCAAATATTGGCTACACCTTC. The chain links TRBV27 to TRBJ1-2; 12 bases agree with TRBD1. Germline V lookup: CDR1 MNHEY, CDR2 SMNVEV (reference sequence). V lost 8 bases to trimming and J lost 7 bases; unmatched junction nucleotides: 20. The CDR3 consists of 18 residues.

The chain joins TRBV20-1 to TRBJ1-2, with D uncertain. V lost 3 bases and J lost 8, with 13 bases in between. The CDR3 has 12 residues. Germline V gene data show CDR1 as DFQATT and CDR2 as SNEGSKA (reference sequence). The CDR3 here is CSASNGPEGYTF. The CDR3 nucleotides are TGCAGTGCTAGTAACGGTCCGGAGGGCTACACCTTC.

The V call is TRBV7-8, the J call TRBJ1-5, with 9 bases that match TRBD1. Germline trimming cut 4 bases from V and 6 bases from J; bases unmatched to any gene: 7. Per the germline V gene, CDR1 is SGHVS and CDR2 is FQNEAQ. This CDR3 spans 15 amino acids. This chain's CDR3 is CASSWGQGEGQPQHF. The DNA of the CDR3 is TGTGCCAGCAGCTGGGGACAGGGAGAGGGTCAGCCCCAGCATTTT.

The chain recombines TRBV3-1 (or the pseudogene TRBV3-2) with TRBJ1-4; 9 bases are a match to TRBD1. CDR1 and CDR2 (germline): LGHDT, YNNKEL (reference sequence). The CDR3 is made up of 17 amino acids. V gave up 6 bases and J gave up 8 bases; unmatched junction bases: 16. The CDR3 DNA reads TGTGCCAGCAGGCAGGTGAAAACAGGGGGCGCGAACGAAAAACTGTTTTTT. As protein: CASRQVKTGGANEKLFF.